The 17 T cell receptor beta chains presented below share a single source sample, sequenced in a study of blood T cells in healthy people across ages. A second 7 to 11 cycle PCR used barcoded and J-beta primers. TCRdb re-called the 5' RACE reads with MiXCR, one entry per CDR3 protein. Of over 1,500,000 distinct CDR3 sequences detected, just under 50% appear once; the ten largest clones hold roughly 2.1%. The sample was blood. The receptors shown here come from a woman in her thirties or forties in good health.

This clonotype was seen a few times. This rearrangement joins TRBV5-1 to TRBJ2-4, with TRBD1 as a possible D gene (6 bases). The CDR3 runs 16 residues. V was trimmed by 3 bases and J by 1 base, leaving 14 bases between them. Germline V lookup: CDR1 SGHRS, CDR2 YFSETQ. The CDR3 sequence: CASSYGTQRAKNIQYF. The CDR3 region has the DNA TGCGCCAGCAGCTATGGGACACAGCGGGCCAAAAACATTCAGTACTTC.

J is TRBJ1-2 and V is TRBV2, with 9 bases lining up with TRBD1. Looked up from germline, CDR1 is SNHLY and CDR2 is FYNNEI. The trim removed 6 bases at V and 8 bases at J, leaving 4 bases unmatched. The length of the CDR3 is 12 residues. For the CDR3, the DNA is TGTGCCAGCAGGACAGGGGGGGACGGCTACACCTTC. It is translated as CASRTGGDGYTF.

V is TRBV10-2 and J is TRBJ2-1, with 12 bases aligning to TRBD2. Trimming at V came to 5 bases and at J to 7 bases, leaving 6 bases not matched to a gene. The germline V gene encodes CDR1 WSHSY and CDR2 SAAADI. The CDR3 runs to 15 residues. CDR3 protein: CASSTSGGPWNEQFF. DNA for the CDR3: TGCGCCAGCAGTACTAGCGGGGGGCCGTGGAATGAGCAGTTCTTC.

This clonotype occurred many times. The chain recombines TRBV7-2 with TRBJ2-1; D is uncertain. This CDR3 is built from 13 residues. Trimming removed 2 bases at V and 6 bases at J, with 8 bases between. CDR1 and CDR2 from the germline V gene are SGHTA and FQGNSA. This CDR3 is CASSLPPINEQFF. CDR3 nucleotide sequence: TGTGCCAGCAGCTTACCCCCTATCAATGAGCAGTTCTTC.

The rearrangement uses TRBV4-3 and TRBJ2-3; D remains unclear. CDR1 LGHNA and CDR2 YSLEER come from the germline V gene. The V end lost 3 bases, the J end lost 2 bases, and 6 bases lay between the germline ends. The CDR3 contains 13 residues. This CDR3 reads CASSHLNTDTQYF. DNA for the CDR3: TGCGCCAGCAGCCATCTGAACACAGATACGCAGTATTTT.

The chain uses TRBV3-1 and TRBJ2-5, with D tentatively TRBD1 or TRBD2 (5 bases each). The germline V gene has CDR1 LGHDT and CDR2 YNNKEL (reference sequence). The CDR3 contains 13 residues. V gave up 3 bases and J gave up 5 bases, with 10 bases separating them. CDR3 sequence (DNA): TGTGCCAGCAGCCAGCGTCGGGACGAGACCCAGTACTTC. The encoded protein is CASSQRRDETQYF.

The count of this clonotype is one. The chain combines TRBV25-1 with TRBJ2-6; 8 positions match TRBD1. The ends lost 9 bases at V and 0 bases at J; junction bases unmatched: 13. Germline-derived CDR1 and CDR2 are MGHDK and SYGVNS. The CDR3 spans 18 residues. The CDR3 spells CASRAGTGPHSGANVLTF. The DNA of the CDR3 is TGTGCCAGTCGGGCCGGGACAGGACCTCACTCTGGGGCCAACGTCCTGACTTTC.

The chain employs TRBV2 and TRBJ1-4; TRBD1 aligns across 10 bases. CDR1 SNHLY and CDR2 FYNNEI come from the germline V gene. After removal of 3 bases from V and 3 bases from J, the junction contained 7 bases not matched to a gene. The CDR3 covers 17 residues. CDR3 DNA sequence: TGTGCCAGCAGTGAGAGGGACAGGGGAAGAGCTAATGAAAAACTGTTTTTT. Protein: CASSERDRGRANEKLFF.

This clonotype was seen only a few times. This chain joins TRBV6-5 and TRBJ1-2; D is unclear. The V and J ends lost 5 bases and 1 base respectively, with 8 bases between them. Germline V CDR1 and CDR2: MNHEY, SVGAGI. CDR3 length equals 13 residues. CDR3 nucleotides: TGTGCCAGCAGTCGTTTGAATAACTATGGCTACACCTTC. Its translation: CASSRLNNYGYTF.

J is TRBJ2-5 and V is TRBV7-9, with TRBD1 identical over 7 bases. The germline V gene has CDR1 SEHNR and CDR2 FQNEAQ (reference sequence). V lost 5 bases, J lost 3 bases, and 6 bases stayed unmatched. There are 14 residues in the CDR3. This chain's CDR3 is CASSQPTGEETQYF. The CDR3 DNA is TGTGCCAGCAGCCAACCCACAGGGGAAGAGACCCAGTACTTC.

The chain couples TRBV6-5 to TRBJ2-2; D unresolved. V was pared by 6 bases and J by 8 bases, with 10 bases between. The CDR3 totals 12 residues. The germline CDR1 and CDR2 sequences are MNHEY and SVGAGI. As DNA, the CDR3 is TGTGCCAGCAGGTTTAGTCCGGGGGAGCTGTTTTTT. It encodes CASRFSPGELFF.

The DNA of the CDR3 is TGTGCCACCAGTTTAGCGGGGGGCCCTCGGGGGAATGAGCAGTTCTTC. Translated: CATSLAGGPRGNEQFF. The chain uses TRBV24-1 and TRBJ2-1; TRBD2 aligns across 10 bases. Germline values: CDR1 KGHDR, CDR2 SFDVKD. The junction had 11 bases not matched to a gene; V was cut back by 6 bases and J by 7 bases. This CDR3 region has 16 residues.

This clonotype showed up just a few times. The junction shows a germline mismatch at one end, possibly a read error. The chain has TRBV9 and TRBJ2-7; no reliable D call. This CDR3 spans 13 amino acids. Germline values: CDR1 SGDLS, CDR2 YYNGEE. The CDR3 sequence is CASSVGLFETQYF. The CDR3 DNA follows: TGTGCCAGCAGCGTAGGCCTCTTTGAGACCCAGTATTTC. The variable domain in full, completed from reference TRBV9 and TRBJ2-7, reads DSGVTQTPKHLITATGQRVTLRCSPRSGDLSVYWYQQSLDQGLQFLIQYYNGEERAKGNILERFSAQQFPDLHSELNLSSLELGDSALYFCASSVGLFETQYFGPGTRLTVT.

A remark on this clonotype: A much larger clone sits a single nucleotide away, making a read error possible. The rearrangement joins TRBV29-1 to TRBJ2-5; TRBD2 matches at 11 bases. The CDR3 sequence is 16 residues long. Germline lookup yields CDR1 SQVTM and CDR2 ANQGSEA. As DNA, the CDR3 is TGCAGCGTTCAGGGTGGACTAGCGGGCTACCAAGAGACCAAGTACTTC. Amino acids: CSVQGGLAGYQETKYF.

The genes are TRBV20-1 and TRBJ2-3; D ambiguous. Looked up from germline, CDR1 is DFQATT and CDR2 is SNEGSKA (reference sequence). The CDR3 covers 14 residues. V lost 6 bases to trimming and J lost 2 bases, with 15 bases between them. The CDR3 loop reads CSAPVPPLTDTQYF. For the CDR3, the DNA is TGCAGTGCACCGGTCCCCCCTCTCACAGATACGCAGTATTTT.

J is TRBJ1-5 and V is TRBV5-1, with D possibly being TRBD1 (6 bases). Trimming removed 1 base at V and 3 bases at J, with 11 bases between. CDR3 size: 15 residues. Germline V lookup: CDR1 SGHRS, CDR2 YFSETQ. DNA of the CDR3: TGCGCCAGCAGCTTGTCAGGGGTGAACAATCAGCCCCAGCATTTT. Amino acid sequence: CASSLSGVNNQPQHF. Full variable domain (outside the CDR3, taken from reference TRBV5-1 and TRBJ1-5): KAGVTQTPRYLIKTRGQQVTLSCSPISGHRSVSWYQQTPGQGLQFLFEYFSETQRNKGNFPGRFSGRQFSNSRSEMNVSTLELGDSALYLCASSLSGVNNQPQHFGDGTRLSIL.

To note about this clonotype: An end of the junction does not agree with germline; a read error may underlie this. The V and J genes are TRBV27 and TRBJ2-1; 7 bases match TRBD2. Germline V CDR1 and CDR2: MNHEY, SMNVEV (reference sequence). The CDR3 sequence is 17 residues long. CDR3 nucleotide sequence: TGTGGCAGCAGTTTATTAGGCACTAGCGTGGACTACAATGAGCAGTTCTTC. Protein: CGSSLLGTSVDYNEQFF.